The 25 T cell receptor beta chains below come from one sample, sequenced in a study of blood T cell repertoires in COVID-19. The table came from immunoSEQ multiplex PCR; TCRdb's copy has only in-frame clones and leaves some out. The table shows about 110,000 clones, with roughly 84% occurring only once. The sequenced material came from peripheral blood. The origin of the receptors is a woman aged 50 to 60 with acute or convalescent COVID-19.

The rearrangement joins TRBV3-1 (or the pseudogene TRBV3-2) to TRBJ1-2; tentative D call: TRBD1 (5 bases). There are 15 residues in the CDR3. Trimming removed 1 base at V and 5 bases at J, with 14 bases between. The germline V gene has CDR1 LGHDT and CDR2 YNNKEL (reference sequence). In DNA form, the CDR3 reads TGTGCCAGCAGCCAAGCGAGCAGGGAGGTGTATGGCTACACCTTC. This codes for CASSQASREVYGYTF.

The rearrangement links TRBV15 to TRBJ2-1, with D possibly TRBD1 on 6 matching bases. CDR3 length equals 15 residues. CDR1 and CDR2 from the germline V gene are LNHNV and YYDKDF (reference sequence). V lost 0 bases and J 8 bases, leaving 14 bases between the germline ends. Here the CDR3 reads CATSRDGQGQDEQFF. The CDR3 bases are TGTGCCACCAGCAGAGATGGCCAGGGACAAGATGAGCAGTTCTTC.

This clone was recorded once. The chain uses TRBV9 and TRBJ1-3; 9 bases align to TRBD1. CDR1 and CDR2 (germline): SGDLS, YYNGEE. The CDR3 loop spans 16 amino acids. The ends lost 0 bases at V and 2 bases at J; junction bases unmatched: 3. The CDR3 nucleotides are TGTGCCAGCAGCGTAGGACAGGGGGTGGCTGGAAACACCATATATTTT. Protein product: CASSVGQGVAGNTIYF.

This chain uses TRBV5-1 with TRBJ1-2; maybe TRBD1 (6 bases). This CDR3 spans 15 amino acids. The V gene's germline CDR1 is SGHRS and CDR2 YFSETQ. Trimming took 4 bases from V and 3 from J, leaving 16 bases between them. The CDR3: CASSRPESGDYGYTF. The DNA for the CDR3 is TGCGCCAGCAGCCGGCCTGAATCAGGGGACTATGGCTACACCTTC.

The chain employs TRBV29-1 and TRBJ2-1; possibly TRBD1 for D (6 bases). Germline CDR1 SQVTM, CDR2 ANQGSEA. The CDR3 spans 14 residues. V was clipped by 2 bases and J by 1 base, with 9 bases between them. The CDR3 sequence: CSVEQGMSYNEQFF. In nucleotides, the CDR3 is TGCAGCGTTGAACAGGGGATGTCCTACAATGAGCAGTTCTTC.

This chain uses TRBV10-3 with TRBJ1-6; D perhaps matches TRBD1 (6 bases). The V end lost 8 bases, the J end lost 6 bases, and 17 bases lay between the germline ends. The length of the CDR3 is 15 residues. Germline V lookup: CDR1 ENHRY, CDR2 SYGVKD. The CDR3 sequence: CAISLETGSNSPLHF. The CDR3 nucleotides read TGTGCCATCTCTCTGGAGACAGGTAGTAATTCACCCCTCCACTTT.

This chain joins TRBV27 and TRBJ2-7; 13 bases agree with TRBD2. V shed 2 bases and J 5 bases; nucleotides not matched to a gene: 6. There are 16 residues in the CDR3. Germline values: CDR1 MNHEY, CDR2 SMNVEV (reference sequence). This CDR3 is CASSLTSGGARNEQYF. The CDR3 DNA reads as TGTGCCAGCAGTTTAACTAGCGGGGGGGCCAGGAACGAGCAGTACTTC.

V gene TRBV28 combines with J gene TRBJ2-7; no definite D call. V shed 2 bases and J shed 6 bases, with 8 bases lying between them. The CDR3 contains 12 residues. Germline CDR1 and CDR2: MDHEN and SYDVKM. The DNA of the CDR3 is TGTGCCAGCAGTTTAAGAGTCGGCGAGCAGTACTTC. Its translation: CASSLRVGEQYF.

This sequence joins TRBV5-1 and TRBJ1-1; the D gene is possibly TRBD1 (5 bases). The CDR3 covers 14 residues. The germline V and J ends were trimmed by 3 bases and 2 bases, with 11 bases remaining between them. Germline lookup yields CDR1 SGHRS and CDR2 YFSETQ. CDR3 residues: CASSSPTGNTEAFF. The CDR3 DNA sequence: TGCGCCAGCAGCTCCCCCACAGGCAACACTGAAGCTTTCTTT.

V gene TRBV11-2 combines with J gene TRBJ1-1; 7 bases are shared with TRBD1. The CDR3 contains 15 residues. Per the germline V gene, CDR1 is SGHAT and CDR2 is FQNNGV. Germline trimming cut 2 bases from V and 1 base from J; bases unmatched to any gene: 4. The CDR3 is CASSLPGTANTEAFF. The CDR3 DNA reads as TGTGCCAGCAGCTTACCCGGGACAGCGAACACTGAAGCTTTCTTT.

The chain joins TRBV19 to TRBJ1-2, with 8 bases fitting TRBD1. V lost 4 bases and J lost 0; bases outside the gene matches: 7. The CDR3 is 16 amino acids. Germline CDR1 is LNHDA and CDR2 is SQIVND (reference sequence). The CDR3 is CASSTDRGSPNYGYTF. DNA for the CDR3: TGTGCCAGTAGTACAGACAGGGGATCGCCTAACTATGGCTACACCTTC. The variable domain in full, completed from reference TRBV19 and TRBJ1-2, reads DGGITQSPKYLFRKEGQNVTLSCEQNLNHDAMYWYRQDPGQGLRLIYYSQIVNDFQKGDIAEGYSVSREKKESFPLTVTSAQKNPTAFYLCASSTDRGSPNYGYTFGSGTRLTVV.

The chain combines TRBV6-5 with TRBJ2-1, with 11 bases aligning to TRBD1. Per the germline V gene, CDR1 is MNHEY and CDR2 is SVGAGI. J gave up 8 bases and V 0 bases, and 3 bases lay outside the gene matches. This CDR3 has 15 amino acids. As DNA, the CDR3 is TGTGCCAGCAGTTACTCGGACAGGGGGCAGGATGAGCAGTTCTTC. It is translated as CASSYSDRGQDEQFF.

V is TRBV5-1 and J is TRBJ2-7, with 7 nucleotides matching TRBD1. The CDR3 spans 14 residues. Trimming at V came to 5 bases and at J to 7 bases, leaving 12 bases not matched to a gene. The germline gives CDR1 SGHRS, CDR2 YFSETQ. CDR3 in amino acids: CASSVDRPKGEQYF. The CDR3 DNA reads TGCGCCAGCAGTGTGGACAGGCCAAAGGGGGAGCAGTACTTC.

This CDR3 reads CASSAGLDPYEQYF. CDR3 DNA: TGTGCCAGCAGCGCCGGACTAGACCCCTACGAGCAGTACTTC. J is TRBJ2-7 and V is TRBV9, with 7 bases lining up with TRBD2. The J segment lost 2 bases and the V segment lost 3 bases, leaving 5 bases of the junction unmatched. The CDR3 consists of 14 residues. CDR1 and CDR2 (germline): SGDLS, YYNGEE.

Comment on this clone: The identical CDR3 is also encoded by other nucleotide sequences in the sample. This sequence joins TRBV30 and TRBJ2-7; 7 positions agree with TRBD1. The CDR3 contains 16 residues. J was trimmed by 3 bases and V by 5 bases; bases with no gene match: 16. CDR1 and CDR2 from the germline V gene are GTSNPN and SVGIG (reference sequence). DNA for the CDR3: TGTGCCTGGGCTCCCCGACAGGGAAAGGGGGACTACGAGCAGTACTTC. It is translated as CAWAPRQGKGDYEQYF.

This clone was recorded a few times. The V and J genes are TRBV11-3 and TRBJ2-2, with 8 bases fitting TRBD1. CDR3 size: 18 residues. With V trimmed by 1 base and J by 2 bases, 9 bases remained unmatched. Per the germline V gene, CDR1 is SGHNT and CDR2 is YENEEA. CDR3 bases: TGTGCCAGCAGCTTAGTTGGAGCCAGGGGGCTAAACACCGGGGAGCTGTTTTTT. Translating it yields CASSLVGARGLNTGELFF.

In DNA form, the CDR3 reads TGCGCCAGCAGCCGGGGACAGACCATGAACACTGAAGCTTTCTTT. This translates into CASSRGQTMNTEAFF. The chain uses TRBV5-1 and TRBJ1-1; 7 bases are shared with TRBD1. With V trimmed by 4 bases and J by 0 bases, 6 bases remained unmatched. This CDR3 contains 15 residues. Germline CDR1 and CDR2: SGHRS and YFSETQ.

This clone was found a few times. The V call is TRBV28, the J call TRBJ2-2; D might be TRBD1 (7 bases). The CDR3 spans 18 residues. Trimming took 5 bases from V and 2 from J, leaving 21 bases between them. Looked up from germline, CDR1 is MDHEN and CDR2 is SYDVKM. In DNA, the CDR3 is TGTGCCAGCAGTCCACCCTTCGGGCAGGGGGGTAACACCGGGGAGCTGTTTTTT. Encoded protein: CASSPPFGQGGNTGELFF.

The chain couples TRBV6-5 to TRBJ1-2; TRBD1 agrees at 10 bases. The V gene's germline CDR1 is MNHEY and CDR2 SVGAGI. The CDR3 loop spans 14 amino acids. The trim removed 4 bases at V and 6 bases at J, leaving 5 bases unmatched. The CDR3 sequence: CASSLDRGFNGYTF. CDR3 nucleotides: TGTGCCAGCAGTTTGGACAGGGGGTTTAATGGCTACACCTTC.

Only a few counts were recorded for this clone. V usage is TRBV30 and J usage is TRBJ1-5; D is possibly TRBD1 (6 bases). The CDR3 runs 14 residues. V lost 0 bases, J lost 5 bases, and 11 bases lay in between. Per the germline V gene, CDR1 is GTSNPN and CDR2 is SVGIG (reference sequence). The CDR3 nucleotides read TGTGCCTGGAGTGTAAGGGCAGGGGATCAGCCCCAGCATTTT. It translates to CAWSVRAGDQPQHF.

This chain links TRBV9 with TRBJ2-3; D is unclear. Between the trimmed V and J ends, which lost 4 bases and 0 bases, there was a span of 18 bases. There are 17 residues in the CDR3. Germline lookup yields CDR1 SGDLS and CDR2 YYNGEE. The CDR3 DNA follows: TGTGCCAGCAGCCAAAAACGAGGTTCCACTAGCACAGATACGCAGTATTTT. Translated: CASSQKRGSTSTDTQYF. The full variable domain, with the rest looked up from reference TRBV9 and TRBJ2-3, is DSGVTQTPKHLITATGQRVTLRCSPRSGDLSVYWYQQSLDQGLQFLIQYYNGEERAKGNILERFSAQQFPDLHSELNLSSLELGDSALYFCASSQKRGSTSTDTQYFGPGTRLTVL.

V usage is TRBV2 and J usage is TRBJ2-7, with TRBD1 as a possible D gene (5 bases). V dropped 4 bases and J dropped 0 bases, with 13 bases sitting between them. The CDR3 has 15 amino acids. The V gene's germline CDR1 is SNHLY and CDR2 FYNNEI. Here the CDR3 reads CASSGDRASSYEQYF. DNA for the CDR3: TGTGCCAGCAGTGGTGACAGAGCTAGCTCCTACGAGCAGTACTTC.

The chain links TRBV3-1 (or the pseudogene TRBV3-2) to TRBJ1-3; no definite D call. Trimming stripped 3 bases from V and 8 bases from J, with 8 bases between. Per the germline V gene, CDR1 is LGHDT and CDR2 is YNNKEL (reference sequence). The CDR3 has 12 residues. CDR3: CASSQVVDTIYF. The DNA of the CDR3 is TGTGCCAGCAGCCAGGTTGTAGACACCATATATTTT.

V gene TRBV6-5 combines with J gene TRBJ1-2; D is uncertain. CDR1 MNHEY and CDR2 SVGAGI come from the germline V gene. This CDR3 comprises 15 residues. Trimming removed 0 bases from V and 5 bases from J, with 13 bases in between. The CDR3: CASSYSMRVSYGYTF. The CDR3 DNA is TGTGCCAGCAGTTACTCGATGCGGGTATCATATGGCTACACCTTC.

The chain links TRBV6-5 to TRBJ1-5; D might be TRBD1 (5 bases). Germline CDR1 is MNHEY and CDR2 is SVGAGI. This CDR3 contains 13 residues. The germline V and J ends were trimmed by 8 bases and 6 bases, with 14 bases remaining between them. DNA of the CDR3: TGTGCCAGCGGGCCGGTGGGGGGTCAGCCCCAGCATTTT. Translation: CASGPVGGQPQHF.